These 10 T cell receptor beta chains were all obtained from the same sample, sequenced in a study of control samples from healthy donors and cancer patients. Libraries were prepared by immunoSEQ multiplex PCR; TCRdb keeps only in-frame clonotypes and omits some of them. The sample has tens of thousands of clones; roughly 90% are singletons. Sample: blood. The origin of the receptors is a woman in her forties or fifties in good health.

This rearrangement joins TRBV7-6 to TRBJ2-5; unclear D gene. CDR3 length equals 13 residues. CDR1 SGHVS and CDR2 FNYEAQ come from the germline V gene. Trimming took off 4 bases at V and 2 bases at J, with 8 bases between the two ends. In DNA, the CDR3 is TGTGCCAGCAGCTCGCGACCTCAAGAGACCCAGTACTTC. Protein product: CASSSRPQETQYF. Full variable domain (rest looked up from reference TRBV7-6 and TRBJ2-5): GAGVSQSPRYKVTKRGQDVALRCDPISGHVSLYWYRQALGQGPEFLTYFNYEAQQDKSGLPNDRFSAERPEGSISTLTIQRTEQRDSAMYRCASSSRPQETQYFGPGTRLLVL.

The chain is built from TRBV4-2 and TRBJ2-1; 7 bases fit TRBD2. Germline assignment: CDR1 LGHNA and CDR2 YNFKEQ. The V segment lost 4 bases and the J segment 0 bases; nucleotides outside the gene matches: 21. The CDR3 has 21 amino acids. The CDR3 nucleotides read TGTGCCAGCAGCCCCCACGCTCTACGGCTAGCGGAACTACTCTCCTACAATGAGCAGTTCTTC. This codes for CASSPHALRLAELLSYNEQFF.

This chain links TRBV19 with TRBJ2-7; maybe TRBD1 (6 bases). Trimming removed 5 bases from V and 7 bases from J, with 18 bases in between. Germline V gene data show CDR1 as LNHDA and CDR2 as SQIVND (reference sequence). This CDR3 is built from 14 residues. The CDR3 DNA follows: TGTGCCAGTAGTGCATGGACAGAAGAGGGAGAGCAGTACTTC. It yields the protein CASSAWTEEGEQYF.

The chain has TRBV27 and TRBJ1-5, with unresolved D. CDR1 is MNHEY and CDR2 is SMNVEV in the germline V gene (reference sequence). Trimming stripped 0 bases from V and 2 bases from J, with 2 bases between. The CDR3 has 13 residues. CDR3 coding DNA: TGTGCCAGCAGTTTATCCGGCAATCAGCCCCAGCATTTT. This encodes CASSLSGNQPQHF.

The J gene is TRBJ1-4, the V gene TRBV28, with 7 nucleotides matching TRBD1. Trimming cost V 7 bases and J 0 bases; bases outside gene matches: 8. This CDR3 region has 16 residues. Germline values: CDR1 MDHEN, CDR2 SYDVKM. CDR3: CASMGQRFATNEKLFF. CDR3 bases: TGTGCCAGCATGGGACAGAGATTTGCAACTAATGAAAAACTGTTTTTT.

This clone appeared a single time. V is TRBV3-1 (or the pseudogene TRBV3-2) and J is TRBJ2-7; D perhaps matches TRBD2 (6 bases). V was shortened by 4 bases and J by 0 bases, with 19 bases between the two germline ends. The CDR3 extends over 17 amino acids. Germline CDR1 is LGHDT and CDR2 is YNNKEL (reference sequence). The CDR3 sequence is CASSPWPRDSPSYEQYF. The CDR3 coding sequence is TGTGCCAGCAGCCCCTGGCCCCGGGACTCGCCCTCCTACGAGCAGTACTTC.

The chain recombines TRBV6-5 with TRBJ1-4; 7 bases are a match to TRBD1. CDR3 size: 15 residues. Germline-derived CDR1 and CDR2 are MNHEY and SVGAGI. V shed 0 bases and J 7 bases; nucleotides not matched to a gene: 5. The CDR3 nucleotides read TGTGCCAGCAGTTACTCGCAAGGGGGCGGTGAAAAACTGTTTTTT. This sequence encodes CASSYSQGGGEKLFF.

J is TRBJ1-5 and V is TRBV2; D remains ambiguous. Per the germline V gene, CDR1 is SNHLY and CDR2 is FYNNEI. The CDR3 totals 18 residues. The V end lost 5 bases, the J end lost 0 bases, and 20 bases lay between the germline ends. The CDR3 nucleotides are TGTGCCAGCAGTCTCGGGTCTCCTCAAGGGCGTAGCAATCAGCCCCAGCATTTT. Translated, it gives CASSLGSPQGRSNQPQHF.

The rearrangement joins TRBV19 to TRBJ2-7, with TRBD1 matching 7 bases. There are 15 residues in the CDR3. CDR1 LNHDA and CDR2 SQIVND come from the germline V gene (reference sequence). After removal of 3 bases from V and 2 bases from J, the junction contained 7 bases not matched to a gene. The CDR3 DNA reads TGTGCCAGTAGTATGGCCCAGGGGGTTACCTACGAGCAGTACTTC. This codes for CASSMAQGVTYEQYF.

This sequence joins TRBV6-2 or TRBV6-3 and TRBJ2-2; TRBD1 aligns across 9 bases. CDR1 is MNHEY, CDR2 SVGEGT, per germline. V lost 8 bases and J lost 2; bases outside the gene matches: 6. The CDR3 extends over 15 amino acids. CDR3 sequence: CASCRQGGNTGELFF. CDR3 nucleotides: TGTGCCAGCTGCCGACAGGGGGGCAACACCGGGGAGCTGTTTTTT.